This T cell receptor beta chain derives from a study of blood T cell repertoires in COVID-19. The wider study: There were acute and convalescent COVID-19 samples, and they came from the United States, Italy and Spain. PBMCs, B-cell-depleted T cells, or T cells provided the cDNA or gDNA that made up the material.

CDR1 and CDR2 (germline): SGHTA, FQGTGA. V was clipped by 5 bases and J by 4 bases, with 12 bases between them. CDR3 length equals 13 residues. The repertoire was sequenced with immunoSEQ multiplex PCR; TCRdb's copy has only in-frame clones and lacks some. The sample carries roughly 170,000 clones, under 85% recorded once. The sequencing input was peripheral blood. The sequence was collected from a human donor in a cohort sampled during active COVID-19. V and J are TRBV7-3 and TRBJ2-7; D perhaps matches TRBD1 (6 bases). DNA for the CDR3: TGTGCCAGCAGCCTCGGACAGCAATACGAGCAGTACTTC. It yields the protein CASSLGQQYEQYF.